The present T cell receptor (beta chain) was sequenced within a study of human T cells and chemical hapten exposure. Looking at the study overall: Patch tests applied 0.01% DPC to the upper back, read at 6 days. Patients, largely female, had alopecia areata, totalis or universalis.

In this sample, this clonotype turned up many times. The library put unique molecular identifiers onto individual cDNA molecules. TCRdb processed the RACE reads anew with MiXCR; each CDR3 protein has one entry. The sample holds about 82,000 distinct CDR3 sequences; 6.5% to 8.5% are singletons and the top ten take 1% to 1.5%. As to time point: patch test 2, 6 weeks after DPC sensitization. Treatment indicated: therapeutic diphenylcyclopropenone sensitization with weekly scalp DPC. CDR1 and CDR2 from the germline V gene are SNHLY and FYNNEI. J gave up 5 bases and V 6 bases, and 10 bases lay outside the gene matches. The CDR3 totals 15 residues.

The rearrangement uses TRBV2 and TRBJ2-3; 8 nucleotides match TRBD1. The source of this sequence is a woman in her twenties or thirties with alopecia areata. Some clones in this sample may be carry-over from other donors' samples. The source material was whole blood, sampled in connection with sensitization to the hapten diphenylcyclopropenone (DPC). CDR3 protein: CASRITGGYRDTQYF. In nucleotides, the CDR3 is TGTGCCAGCAGAATTACAGGGGGGTATCGAGATACGCAGTATTTT.